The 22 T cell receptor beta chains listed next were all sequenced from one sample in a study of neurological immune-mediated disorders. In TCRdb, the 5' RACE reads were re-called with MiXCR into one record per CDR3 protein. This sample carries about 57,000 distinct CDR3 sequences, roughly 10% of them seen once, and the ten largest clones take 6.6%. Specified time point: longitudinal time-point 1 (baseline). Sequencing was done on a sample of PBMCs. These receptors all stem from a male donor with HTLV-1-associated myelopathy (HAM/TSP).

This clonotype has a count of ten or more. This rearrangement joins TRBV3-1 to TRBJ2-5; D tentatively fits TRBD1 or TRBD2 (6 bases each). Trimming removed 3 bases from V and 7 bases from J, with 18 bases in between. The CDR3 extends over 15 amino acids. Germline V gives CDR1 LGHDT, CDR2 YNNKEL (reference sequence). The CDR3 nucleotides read TGTGCCAGCAGCCAGGTCCCCGGGGGCCGAGGGACCCAGTACTTC. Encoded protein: CASSQVPGGRGTQYF.

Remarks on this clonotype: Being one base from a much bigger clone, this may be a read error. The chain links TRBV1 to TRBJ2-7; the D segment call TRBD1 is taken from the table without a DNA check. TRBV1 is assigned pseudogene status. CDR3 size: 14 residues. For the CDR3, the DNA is TGCACCAGCGGAGGCGAGGGGCGAGCCTACGAGCAGTACTTC. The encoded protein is CTSGGEGRAYEQYF.

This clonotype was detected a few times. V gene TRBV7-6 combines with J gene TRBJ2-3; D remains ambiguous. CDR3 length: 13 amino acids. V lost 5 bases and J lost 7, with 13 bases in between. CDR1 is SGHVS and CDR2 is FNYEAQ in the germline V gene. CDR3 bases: TGTGCCAGCAGCCAAACACTCTCATATACGCAGTATTTT. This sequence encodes CASSQTLSYTQYF.

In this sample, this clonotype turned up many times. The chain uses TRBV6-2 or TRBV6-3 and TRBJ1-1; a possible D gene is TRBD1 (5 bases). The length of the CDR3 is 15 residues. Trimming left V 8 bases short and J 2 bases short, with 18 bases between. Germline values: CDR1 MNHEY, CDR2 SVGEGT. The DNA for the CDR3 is TGTGCCAGCCGCCCGGGACTCGACCGTAACACTGAAGCTTTCTTT. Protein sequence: CASRPGLDRNTEAFF.

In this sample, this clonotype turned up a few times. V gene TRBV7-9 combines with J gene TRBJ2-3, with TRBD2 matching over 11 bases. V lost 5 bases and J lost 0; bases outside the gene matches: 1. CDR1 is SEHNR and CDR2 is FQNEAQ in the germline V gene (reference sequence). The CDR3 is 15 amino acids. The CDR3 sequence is CASSPSGGSTDTQYF. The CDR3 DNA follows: TGTGCCAGCAGCCCTAGCGGGGGGAGCACAGATACGCAGTATTTT.

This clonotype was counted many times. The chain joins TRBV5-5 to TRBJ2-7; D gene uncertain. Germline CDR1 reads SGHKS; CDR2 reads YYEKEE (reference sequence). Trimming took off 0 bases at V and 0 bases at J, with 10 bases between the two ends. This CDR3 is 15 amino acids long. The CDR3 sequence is CASSLGSQSSYEQYF. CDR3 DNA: TGTGCCAGCAGCTTGGGATCACAGAGCTCCTACGAGCAGTACTTC.

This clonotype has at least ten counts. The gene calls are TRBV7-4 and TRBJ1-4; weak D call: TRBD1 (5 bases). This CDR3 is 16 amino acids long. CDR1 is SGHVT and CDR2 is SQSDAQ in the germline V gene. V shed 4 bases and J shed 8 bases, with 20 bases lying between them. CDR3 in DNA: TGTGCCAGCAGCTCCCGGGGTAGGGGAGTTAAAGAAAAACTGTTTTTT. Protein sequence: CASSSRGRGVKEKLFF.

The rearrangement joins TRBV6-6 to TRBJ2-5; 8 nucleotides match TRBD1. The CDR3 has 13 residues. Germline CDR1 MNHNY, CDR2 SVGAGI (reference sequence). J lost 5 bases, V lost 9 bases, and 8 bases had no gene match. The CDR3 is CASQGAFQETQYF. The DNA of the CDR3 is TGTGCCAGTCAGGGGGCCTTCCAGGAGACCCAGTACTTC.

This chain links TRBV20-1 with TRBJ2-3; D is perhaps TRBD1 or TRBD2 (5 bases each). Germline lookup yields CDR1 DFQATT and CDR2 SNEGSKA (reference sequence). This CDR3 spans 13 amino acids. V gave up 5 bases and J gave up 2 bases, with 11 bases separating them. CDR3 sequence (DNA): TGCAGTGCTGGGGACCGATACACAGATACGCAGTATTTT. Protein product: CSAGDRYTDTQYF.

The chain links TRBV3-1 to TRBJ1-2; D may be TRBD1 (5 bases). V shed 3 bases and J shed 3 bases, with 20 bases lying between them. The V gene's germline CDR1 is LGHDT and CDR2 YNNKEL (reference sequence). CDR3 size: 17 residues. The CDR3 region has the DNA TGTGCCAGCAGCCACCTCCGACTGCGGGACTATGACTATGGCTACACCTTC. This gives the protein CASSHLRLRDYDYGYTF. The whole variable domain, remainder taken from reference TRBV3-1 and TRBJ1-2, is DTAVSQTPKYLVTQMGNDKSIKCEQNLGHDTMYWYKQDSKKFLKIMFSYNNKELIINETVPNRFSPKSPDKAHLNLHINSLELGDSAVYFCASSHLRLRDYDYGYTFGSGTRLTVV.

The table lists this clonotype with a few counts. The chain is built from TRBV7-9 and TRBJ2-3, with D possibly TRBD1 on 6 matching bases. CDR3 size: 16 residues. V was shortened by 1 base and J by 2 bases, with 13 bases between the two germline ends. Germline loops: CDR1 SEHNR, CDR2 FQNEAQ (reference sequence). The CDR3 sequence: CASSLGDLGATDTQYF. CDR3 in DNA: TGTGCCAGCAGCTTAGGGGACCTGGGGGCCACAGATACGCAGTATTTT.

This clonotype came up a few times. CDR3 protein: CASSFPGTDATNEKLFF. In DNA, the CDR3 is TGTGCCAGCAGCTTTCCCGGGACAGATGCAACTAATGAAAAACTGTTTTTT. This sequence joins TRBV5-5 and TRBJ1-4; TRBD1 aligns across 7 bases. CDR1 SGHKS and CDR2 YYEKEE come from the germline V gene (reference sequence). This CDR3 has 17 amino acids. The junction had 7 bases not matched to a gene; V was cut back by 2 bases and J by 0 bases. The full variable domain, completed using reference TRBV5-5 and TRBJ1-4, is DAGVTQSPTHLIKTRGQQVTLRCSPISGHKSVSWYQQVLGQGPQFIFQYYEKEERGRGNFPDRFSARQFPNYSSELNVNALLLGDSALYLCASSFPGTDATNEKLFFGSGTQLSVL.

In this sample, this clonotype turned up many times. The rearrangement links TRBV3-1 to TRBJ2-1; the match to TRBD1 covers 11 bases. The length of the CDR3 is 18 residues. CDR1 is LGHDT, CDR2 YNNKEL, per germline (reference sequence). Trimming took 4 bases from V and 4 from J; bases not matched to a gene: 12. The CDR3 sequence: CASSPTRTGGDRYNEQFF. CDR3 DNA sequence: TGTGCCAGCAGCCCTACCCGGACAGGGGGCGATAGGTACAATGAGCAGTTCTTC.

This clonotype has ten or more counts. CDR3 DNA sequence: TGTGCCAGCAGCCTAAGGACAGGGGGGAATCAGCCCCAGCATTTT. Protein: CASSLRTGGNQPQHF. The V gene is TRBV5-6, the J gene TRBJ1-5; the match to TRBD1 covers 10 bases. CDR3 length: 15 residues. The V gene's germline CDR1 is SGHDT and CDR2 YYEEEE. Unmatched junction bases numbered 5, after V lost 4 bases and J lost 4 bases.

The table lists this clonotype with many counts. Written as DNA, the CDR3 is TGCGCCAGCAGCTTGGGATATCCCACAGATACGCAGTATTTT. Translated, it gives CASSLGYPTDTQYF. The chain combines TRBV5-1 with TRBJ2-3; D remains ambiguous. The CDR3 consists of 14 residues. The ends were cut back, 0 bases at V and 2 bases at J, with 7 bases in the middle. Germline V CDR1 and CDR2: SGHRS, YFSETQ.

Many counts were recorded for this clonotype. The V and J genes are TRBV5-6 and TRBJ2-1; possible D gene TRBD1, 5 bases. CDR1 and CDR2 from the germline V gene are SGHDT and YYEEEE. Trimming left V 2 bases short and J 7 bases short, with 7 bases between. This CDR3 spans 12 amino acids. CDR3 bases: TGTGCCAGCAGCTTATACAGGAATGAGCAGTTCTTC. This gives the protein CASSLYRNEQFF.

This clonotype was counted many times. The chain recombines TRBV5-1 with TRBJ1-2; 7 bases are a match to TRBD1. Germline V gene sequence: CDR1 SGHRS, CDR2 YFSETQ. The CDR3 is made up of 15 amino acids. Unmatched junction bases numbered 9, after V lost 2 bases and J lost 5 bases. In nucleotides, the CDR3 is TGCGCCAGCAGCTTCAGAGGGGGCGCGGGGTATGGCTACACCTTC. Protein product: CASSFRGGAGYGYTF.

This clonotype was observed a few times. CDR3 bases: TGCAGTGCTAAGGGGGACAGGGGGACGATTGAGCAGTTCTTC. Residues: CSAKGDRGTIEQFF. This chain joins TRBV20-1 and TRBJ2-1; 11 nucleotides match TRBD1. The V and J ends lost 4 bases and 9 bases, in that order; junction bases with no gene match: 8. This CDR3 comprises 14 residues. Germline V gene sequence: CDR1 DFQATT, CDR2 SNEGSKA (reference sequence).

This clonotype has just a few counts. The CDR3 sequence is CASSIYSGNEKLFF. In DNA form, the CDR3 reads TGCGCCAGCAGCATCTACTCGGGAAATGAAAAACTGTTTTTT. J is TRBJ1-4 and V is TRBV5-1; D is unresolved. Trimming shortened V by 4 bases and J by 5 bases, and 12 bases separated the two germline ends. Germline V gene lookup returns CDR1 SGHRS and CDR2 YFSETQ. CDR3 length equals 14 residues. The entire variable domain, with the rest obtained from reference TRBV5-1 and TRBJ1-4, is as follows: KAGVTQTPRYLIKTRGQQVTLSCSPISGHRSVSWYQQTPGQGLQFLFEYFSETQRNKGNFPGRFSGRQFSNSRSEMNVSTLELGDSALYLCASSIYSGNEKLFFGSGTQLSVL.

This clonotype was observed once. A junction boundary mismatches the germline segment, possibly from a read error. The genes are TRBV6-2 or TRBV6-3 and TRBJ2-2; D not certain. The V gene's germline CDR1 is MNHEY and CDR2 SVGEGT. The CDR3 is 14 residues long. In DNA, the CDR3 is TGTGCCAGCAGTCGTGAGCCGAACACAGGGGAGCTGTTTTTT. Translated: CASSREPNTGELFF.

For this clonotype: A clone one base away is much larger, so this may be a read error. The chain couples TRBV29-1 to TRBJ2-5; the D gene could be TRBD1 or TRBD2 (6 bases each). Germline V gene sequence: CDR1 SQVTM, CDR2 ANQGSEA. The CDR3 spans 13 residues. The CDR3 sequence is CSVEDSPGETKYF. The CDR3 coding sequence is TGCAGCGTTGAGGACAGCCCGGGGGAGACCAAGTACTTC.

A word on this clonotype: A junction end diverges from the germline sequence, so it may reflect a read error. In DNA form, the CDR3 reads TGCGCCAGCAGCCGACTAGCGGGGGGCTCCTACAATGATCAGTTCTTC. Its translation: CASSRLAGGSYNDQFF. The V call is TRBV5-1, the J call TRBJ2-1; TRBD2 agrees at 13 bases. In germline, CDR1 is SGHRS, CDR2 YFSETQ. The CDR3 is 16 residues long.